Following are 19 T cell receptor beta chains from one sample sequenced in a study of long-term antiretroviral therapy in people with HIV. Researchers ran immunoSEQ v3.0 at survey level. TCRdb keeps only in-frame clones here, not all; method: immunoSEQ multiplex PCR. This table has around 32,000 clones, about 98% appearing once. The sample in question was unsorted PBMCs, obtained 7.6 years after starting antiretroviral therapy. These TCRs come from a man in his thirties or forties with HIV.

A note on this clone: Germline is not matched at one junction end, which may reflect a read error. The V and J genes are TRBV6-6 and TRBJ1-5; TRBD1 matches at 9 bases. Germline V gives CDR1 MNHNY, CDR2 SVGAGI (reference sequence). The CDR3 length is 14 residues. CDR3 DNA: TGTGCCAGCAGGCTTACAGGGGGCAACCAGCCCCAGCATTTT. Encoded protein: CASRLTGGNQPQHF.

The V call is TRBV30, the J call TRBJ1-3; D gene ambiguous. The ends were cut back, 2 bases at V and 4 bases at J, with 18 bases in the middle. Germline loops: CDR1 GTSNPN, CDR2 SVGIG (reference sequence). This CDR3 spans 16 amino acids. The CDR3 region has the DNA TGTGCCTGGAGTCTCCCCGCCCGTGTCTACGGAAACACCATATATTTT. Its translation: CAWSLPARVYGNTIYF. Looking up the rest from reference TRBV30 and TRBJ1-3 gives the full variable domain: SQTIHQWPATLVQPVGSPLSLECTVEGTSNPNLYWYRQAAGRGLQLLFYSVGIGQISSEVPQNLSASRPQDRQFILSSKKLLLSDSGFYLCAWSLPARVYGNTIYFGEGSWLTVV.

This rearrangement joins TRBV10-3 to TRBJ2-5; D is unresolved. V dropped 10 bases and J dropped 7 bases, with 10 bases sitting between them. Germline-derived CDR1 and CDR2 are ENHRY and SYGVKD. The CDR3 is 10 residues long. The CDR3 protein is CAKSPGTQYF. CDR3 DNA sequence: TGTGCCAAATCCCCCGGGACCCAGTACTTC.

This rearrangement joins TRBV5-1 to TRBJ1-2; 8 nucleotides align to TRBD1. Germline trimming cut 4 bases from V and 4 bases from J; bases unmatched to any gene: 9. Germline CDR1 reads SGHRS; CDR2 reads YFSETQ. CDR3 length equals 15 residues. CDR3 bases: TGCGCCAGCAGCCCCGACAGGGGCTTACCCTATGGCTACACCTTC. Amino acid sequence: CASSPDRGLPYGYTF.

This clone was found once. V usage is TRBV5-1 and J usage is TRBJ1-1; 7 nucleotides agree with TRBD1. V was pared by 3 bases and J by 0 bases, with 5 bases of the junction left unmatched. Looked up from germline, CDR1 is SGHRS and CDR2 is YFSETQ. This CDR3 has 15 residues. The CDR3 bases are TGCGCCAGCAGCTATGGACAGGCCATGAACACTGAAGCTTTCTTT. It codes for CASSYGQAMNTEAFF. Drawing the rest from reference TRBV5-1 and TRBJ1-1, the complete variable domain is KAGVTQTPRYLIKTRGQQVTLSCSPISGHRSVSWYQQTPGQGLQFLFEYFSETQRNKGNFPGRFSGRQFSNSRSEMNVSTLELGDSALYLCASSYGQAMNTEAFFGQGTRLTVV.

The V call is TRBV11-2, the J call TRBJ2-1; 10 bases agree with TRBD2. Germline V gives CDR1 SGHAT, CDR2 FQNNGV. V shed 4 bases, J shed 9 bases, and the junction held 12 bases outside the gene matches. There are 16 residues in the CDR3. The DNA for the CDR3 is TGTGCCAGCAGCTCACGGACTAGCGGCCTAGGAGCTGAGCAGTTCTTC. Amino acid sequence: CASSSRTSGLGAEQFF.

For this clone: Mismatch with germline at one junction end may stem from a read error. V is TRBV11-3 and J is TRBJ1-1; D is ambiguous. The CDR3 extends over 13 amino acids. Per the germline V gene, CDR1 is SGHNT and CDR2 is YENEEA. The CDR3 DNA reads TGTGCCAGCAGCCTAGAGATGAACACTGAAGCTTTCTTT. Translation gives CASSLEMNTEAFF.

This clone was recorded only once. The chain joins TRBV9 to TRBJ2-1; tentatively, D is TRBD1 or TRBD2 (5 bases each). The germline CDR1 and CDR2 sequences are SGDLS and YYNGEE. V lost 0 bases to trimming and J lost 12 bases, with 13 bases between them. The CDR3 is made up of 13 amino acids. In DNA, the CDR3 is TGTGCCAGCAGCGTAGAAATGGGGGACGGGCAGTTCTTC. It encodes CASSVEMGDGQFF.

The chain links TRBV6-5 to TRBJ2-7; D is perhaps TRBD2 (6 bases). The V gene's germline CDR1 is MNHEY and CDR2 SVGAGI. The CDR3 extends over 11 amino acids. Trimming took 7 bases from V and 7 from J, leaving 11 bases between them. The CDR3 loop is CASTRGGEQYF. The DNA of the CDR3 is TGTGCCAGCACCCGTGGGGGGGAGCAGTACTTC.

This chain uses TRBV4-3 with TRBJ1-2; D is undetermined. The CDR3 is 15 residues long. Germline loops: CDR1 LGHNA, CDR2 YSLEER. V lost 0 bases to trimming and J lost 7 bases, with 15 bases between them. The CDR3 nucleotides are TGCGCCAGCAGCCAAGATAGGTCTACCTCCCCTGGCTACACCTTC. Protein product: CASSQDRSTSPGYTF.

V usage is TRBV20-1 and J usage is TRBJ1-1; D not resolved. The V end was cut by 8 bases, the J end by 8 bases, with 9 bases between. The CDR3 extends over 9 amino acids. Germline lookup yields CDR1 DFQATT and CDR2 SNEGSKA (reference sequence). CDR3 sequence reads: CSTGKEAFF. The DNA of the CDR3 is TGCAGTACGGGGAAAGAAGCTTTCTTT.

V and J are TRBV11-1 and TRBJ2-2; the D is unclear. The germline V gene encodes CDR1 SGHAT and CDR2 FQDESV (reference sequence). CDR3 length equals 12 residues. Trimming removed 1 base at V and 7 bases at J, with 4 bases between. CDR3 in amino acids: CASSLVNGELFF. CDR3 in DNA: TGTGCCAGCAGCTTAGTCAACGGGGAGCTGTTTTTT.

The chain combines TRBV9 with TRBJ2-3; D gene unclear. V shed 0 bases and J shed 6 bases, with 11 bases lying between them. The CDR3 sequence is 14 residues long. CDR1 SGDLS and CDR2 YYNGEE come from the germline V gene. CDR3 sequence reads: CASSVARLTDTQYF. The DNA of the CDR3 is TGTGCCAGCAGCGTAGCTCGGCTTACGGATACGCAGTATTTT.

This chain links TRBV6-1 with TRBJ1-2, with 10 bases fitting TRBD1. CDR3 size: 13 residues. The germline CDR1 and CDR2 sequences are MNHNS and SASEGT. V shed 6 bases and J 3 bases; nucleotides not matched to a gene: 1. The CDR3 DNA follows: TGTGCCAGCAGGGGGACAGGGGACTATGGCTACACCTTC. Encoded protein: CASRGTGDYGYTF.

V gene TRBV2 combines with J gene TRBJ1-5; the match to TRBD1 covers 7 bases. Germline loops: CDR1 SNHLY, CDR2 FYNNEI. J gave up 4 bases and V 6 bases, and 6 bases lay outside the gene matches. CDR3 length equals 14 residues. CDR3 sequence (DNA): TGTGCCAGCAGCGGGACAGCTAGAAATCAGCCCCAGCATTTT. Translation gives CASSGTARNQPQHF.

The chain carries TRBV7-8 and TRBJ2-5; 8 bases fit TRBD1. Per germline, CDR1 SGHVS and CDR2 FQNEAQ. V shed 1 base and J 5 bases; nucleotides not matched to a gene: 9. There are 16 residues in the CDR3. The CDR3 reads CASSLVAGTGVETQYF. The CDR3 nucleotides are TGTGCCAGCAGCTTAGTGGCCGGGACAGGTGTCGAGACCCAGTACTTC. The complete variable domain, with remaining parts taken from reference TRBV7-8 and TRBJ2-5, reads GAGVSQSPRYKVAKRGQDVALRCDPISGHVSLFWYQQALGQGPEFLTYFQNEAQLDKSGLPSDRFFAERPEGSVSTLKIQRTQQEDSAVYLCASSLVAGTGVETQYFGPGTRLLVL.

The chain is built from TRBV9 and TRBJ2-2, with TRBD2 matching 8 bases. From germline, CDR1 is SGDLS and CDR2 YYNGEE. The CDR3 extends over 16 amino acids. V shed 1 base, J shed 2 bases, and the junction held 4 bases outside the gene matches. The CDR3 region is CASSVSGRVNTGELFF. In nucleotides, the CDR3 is TGTGCCAGCAGCGTATCCGGGAGGGTTAACACCGGGGAGCTGTTTTTT.

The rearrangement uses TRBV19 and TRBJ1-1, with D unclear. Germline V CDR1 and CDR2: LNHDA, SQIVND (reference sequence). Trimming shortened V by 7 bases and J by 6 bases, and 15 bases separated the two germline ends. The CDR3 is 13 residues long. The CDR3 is CASTSPNRAEAFF. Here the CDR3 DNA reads TGTGCCAGTACCTCCCCCAATCGTGCTGAAGCTTTCTTT.

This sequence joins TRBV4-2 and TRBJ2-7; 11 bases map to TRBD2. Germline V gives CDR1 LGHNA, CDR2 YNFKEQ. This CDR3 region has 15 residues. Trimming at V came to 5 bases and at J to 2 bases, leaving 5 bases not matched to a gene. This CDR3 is CASSSVAGGAYEQYF. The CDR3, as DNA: TGTGCCAGCAGCTCAGTAGCGGGAGGGGCCTACGAGCAGTACTTC.